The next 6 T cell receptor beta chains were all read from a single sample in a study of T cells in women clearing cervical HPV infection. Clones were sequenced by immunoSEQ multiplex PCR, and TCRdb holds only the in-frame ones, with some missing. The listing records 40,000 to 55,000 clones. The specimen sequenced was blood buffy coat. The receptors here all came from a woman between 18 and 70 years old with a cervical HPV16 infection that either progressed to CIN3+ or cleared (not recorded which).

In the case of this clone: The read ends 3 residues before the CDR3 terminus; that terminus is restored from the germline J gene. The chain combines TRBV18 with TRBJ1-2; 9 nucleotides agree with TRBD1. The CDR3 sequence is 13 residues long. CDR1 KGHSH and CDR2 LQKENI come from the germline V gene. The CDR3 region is CASSPGTGNDYTF. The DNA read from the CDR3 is TGTGCCAGCTCACCAGGGACAGGGAATGAC.

The DNA read from the CDR3 is TGCAGCGCCGCCGGCCAAGGACTAGGCGGGTTAAACATT. Encoded protein: CSAAGQGLGGLNI. In full, the CDR3 is CSAAGQGLGGLNIQYF. The chain joins TRBV29-1 to TRBJ2-4, with 7 bases fitting TRBD2. The read terminates 3 residues ahead of where the CDR3 ends, so the germline J gene completes it. The CDR3 covers 16 residues. Germline trimming cut 7 bases from V and 6 bases from J; bases unmatched to any gene: 18. Looked up from germline, CDR1 is SQVTM and CDR2 is ANQGSEA.

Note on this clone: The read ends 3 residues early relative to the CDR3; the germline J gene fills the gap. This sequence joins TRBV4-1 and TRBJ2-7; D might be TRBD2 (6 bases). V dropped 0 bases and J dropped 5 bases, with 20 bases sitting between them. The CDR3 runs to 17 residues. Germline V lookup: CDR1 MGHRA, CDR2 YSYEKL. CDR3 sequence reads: CASSQEGGALPLNEQYF. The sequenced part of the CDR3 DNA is TGCGCCAGCAGCCAAGAAGGCGGGGCGCTCCCTCTAAACGAG.

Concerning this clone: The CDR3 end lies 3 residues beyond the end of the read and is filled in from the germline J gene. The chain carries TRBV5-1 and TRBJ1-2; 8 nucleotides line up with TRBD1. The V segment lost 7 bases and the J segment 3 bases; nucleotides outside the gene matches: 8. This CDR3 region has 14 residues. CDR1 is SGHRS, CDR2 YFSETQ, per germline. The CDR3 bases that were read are TGCGCCAGCGCGCCCTCACAGGGGGACTATGGC. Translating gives CASAPSQGDYG. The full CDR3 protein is CASAPSQGDYGYTF.

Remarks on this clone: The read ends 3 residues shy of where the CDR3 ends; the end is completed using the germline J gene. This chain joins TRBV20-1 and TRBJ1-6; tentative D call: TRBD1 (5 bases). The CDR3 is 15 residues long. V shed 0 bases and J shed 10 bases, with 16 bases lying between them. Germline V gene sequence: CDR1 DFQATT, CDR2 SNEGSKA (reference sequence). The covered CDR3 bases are TGCAGTGCTAGAGATCGGGGGAGAATTGACTCACCC. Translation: CSARDRGRIDSP. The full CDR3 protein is CSARDRGRIDSPLHF.

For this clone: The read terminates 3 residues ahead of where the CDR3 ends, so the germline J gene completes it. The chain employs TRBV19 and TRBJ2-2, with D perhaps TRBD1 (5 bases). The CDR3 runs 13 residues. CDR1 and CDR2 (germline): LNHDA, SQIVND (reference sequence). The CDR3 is CASSHAGANVLFF. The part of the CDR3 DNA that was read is TGTGCCAGTAGTCACGCTGGGGCCAACGTG.